Shown below are 6 T cell receptor beta chains from a single sample sequenced in a study of T-cell reconstitution after alpha-beta-depleted transplantation in children. Preparation of the TCRbeta library was carried out with unique molecular identifiers. TCRdb reprocessed the PCR reads with MiXCR, giving one entry per CDR3 protein. The sample includes hundreds of thousands of distinct CDR3 sequences, about 12% of them seen just once. This specimen consisted of PBMCs, obtained before TCRalphabeta/CD19-depleted stem cell transplant. All receptors derive from a girl aged 2-10 years with congenital amegakaryocytic thrombocytopenia, due to receive a stem cell transplant.

This clonotype has at least ten counts. V usage is TRBV27 and J usage is TRBJ2-1; D gene uncertain. Trimming removed 5 bases at V and 4 bases at J, with 18 bases between. CDR3 length equals 16 residues. Germline lookup yields CDR1 MNHEY and CDR2 SMNVEV (reference sequence). The CDR3 coding sequence is TGTGCCAGCAGTCCAGAATACACCTTCGGGTACAATGAGCAGTTCTTC. As protein: CASSPEYTFGYNEQFF.

As for this clonotype: Compared with germline, one end of the junction differs, possibly owing to a read error. V usage is TRBV29-1 and J usage is TRBJ2-7; D is tentatively TRBD1 or TRBD2 (6 bases each). The length of the CDR3 is 13 residues. Germline loops: CDR1 SQVTM, CDR2 ANQGSEA. CDR3 protein: CSVRGDVSSEQYF. As DNA, the CDR3 is TGCAGCGTTAGGGGGGACGTATCCTCCGAGCAGTACTTC.

The chain has TRBV5-1 and TRBJ2-7; TRBD1 agrees at 7 bases. Trimming took 0 bases from V and 3 from J; bases not matched to a gene: 6. The CDR3 totals 15 residues. Germline CDR1 reads SGHRS; CDR2 reads YFSETQ. The CDR3: CASSLGQGEIYEQYF. The CDR3 nucleotides are TGCGCCAGCAGCTTGGGACAGGGAGAGATCTACGAGCAGTACTTC.

In its sample, this clonotype was seen many times. This chain links TRBV29-1 with TRBJ1-2; no firm D call. CDR3 length equals 12 residues. Trimming pared 6 bases from V and 2 bases from J, leaving 10 bases between. In germline, CDR1 is SQVTM, CDR2 ANQGSEA. In nucleotides, the CDR3 is TGCAGCGTGGCGACCCAGAACTATGGCTACACCTTC. Amino acid sequence: CSVATQNYGYTF.

This clonotype was counted at least ten times. The chain couples TRBV10-3 to TRBJ2-5, with 7 nucleotides matching TRBD2. Germline V lookup: CDR1 ENHRY, CDR2 SYGVKD. V lost 7 bases to trimming and J lost 2 bases; unmatched junction nucleotides: 7. This CDR3 contains 14 residues. In DNA form, the CDR3 reads TGTGCCATCACTAGGACCGGGGGGCAAGAGACCCAGTACTTC. It yields the protein CAITRTGGQETQYF.

There are many counts of this clonotype. The chain is built from TRBV7-8 and TRBJ2-2, with TRBD2 as a possible D gene (6 bases). The CDR3 is 15 residues long. With 3 bases removed from V and 5 bases from J, the gap between germline ends came to 13 bases. Germline V lookup: CDR1 SGHVS, CDR2 FQNEAQ. The CDR3 bases are TGTGCCAGCAGCTTTCTTGCGGGATGGACCGGGGAGCTGTTTTTT. This translates into CASSFLAGWTGELFF.